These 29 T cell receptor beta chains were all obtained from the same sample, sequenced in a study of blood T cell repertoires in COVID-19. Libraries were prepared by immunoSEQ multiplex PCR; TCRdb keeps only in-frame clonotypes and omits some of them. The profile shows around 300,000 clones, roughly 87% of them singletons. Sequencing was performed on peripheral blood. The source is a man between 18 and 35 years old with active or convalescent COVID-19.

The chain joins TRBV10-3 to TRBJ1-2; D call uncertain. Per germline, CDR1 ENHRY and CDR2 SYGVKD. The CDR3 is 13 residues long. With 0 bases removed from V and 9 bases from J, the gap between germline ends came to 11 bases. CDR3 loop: CAISESGDGSYTF. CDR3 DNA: TGTGCCATCAGTGAGTCGGGTGACGGGAGCTACACCTTC.

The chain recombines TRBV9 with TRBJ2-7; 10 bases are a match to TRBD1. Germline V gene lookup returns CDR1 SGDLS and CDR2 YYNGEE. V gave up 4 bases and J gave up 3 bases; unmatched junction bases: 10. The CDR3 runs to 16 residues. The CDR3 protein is CASSPSHGQGDYEQYF. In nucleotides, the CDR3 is TGTGCCAGCAGCCCTTCACACGGACAGGGGGACTACGAGCAGTACTTC. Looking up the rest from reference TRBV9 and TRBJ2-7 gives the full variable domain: DSGVTQTPKHLITATGQRVTLRCSPRSGDLSVYWYQQSLDQGLQFLIQYYNGEERAKGNILERFSAQQFPDLHSELNLSSLELGDSALYFCASSPSHGQGDYEQYFGPGTRLTVT.

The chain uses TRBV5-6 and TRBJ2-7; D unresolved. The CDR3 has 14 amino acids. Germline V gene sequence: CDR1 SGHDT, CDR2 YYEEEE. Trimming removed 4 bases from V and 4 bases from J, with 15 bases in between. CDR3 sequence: CASSRIETSYEQYF. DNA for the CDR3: TGTGCCAGCAGCCGAATTGAGACTTCTTACGAGCAGTACTTC.

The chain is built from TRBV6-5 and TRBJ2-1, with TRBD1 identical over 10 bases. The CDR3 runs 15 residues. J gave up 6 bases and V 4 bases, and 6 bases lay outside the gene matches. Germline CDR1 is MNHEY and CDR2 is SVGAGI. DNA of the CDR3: TGTGCCAGCAGTTTCCGGGACAGGGGCCTCAATGAGCAGTTCTTC. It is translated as CASSFRDRGLNEQFF.

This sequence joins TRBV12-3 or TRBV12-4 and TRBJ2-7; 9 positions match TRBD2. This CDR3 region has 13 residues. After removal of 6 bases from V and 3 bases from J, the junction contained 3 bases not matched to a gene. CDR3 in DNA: TGTGCCAGCAGGCTAGCGGGGTACTACGAGCAGTACTTC. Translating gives CASRLAGYYEQYF.

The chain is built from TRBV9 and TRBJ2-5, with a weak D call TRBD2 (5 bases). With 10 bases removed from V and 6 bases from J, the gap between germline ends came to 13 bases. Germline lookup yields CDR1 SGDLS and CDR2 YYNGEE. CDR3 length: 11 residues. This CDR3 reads CAGEGHQTQYF. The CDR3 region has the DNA TGTGCCGGCGAGGGTCATCAGACCCAGTACTTC.

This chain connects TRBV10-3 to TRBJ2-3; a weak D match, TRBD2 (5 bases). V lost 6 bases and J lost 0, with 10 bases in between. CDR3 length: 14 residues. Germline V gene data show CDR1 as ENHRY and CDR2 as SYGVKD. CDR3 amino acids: CAIREEPSTDTQYF. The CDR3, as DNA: TGTGCCATCAGGGAGGAGCCTAGCACAGATACGCAGTATTTT.

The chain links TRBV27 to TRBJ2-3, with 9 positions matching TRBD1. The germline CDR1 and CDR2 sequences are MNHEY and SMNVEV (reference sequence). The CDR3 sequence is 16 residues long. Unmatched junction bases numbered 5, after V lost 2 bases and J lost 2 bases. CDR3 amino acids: CASSLLRTGATDTQYF. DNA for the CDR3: TGTGCCAGCAGTTTACTTAGGACAGGGGCCACAGATACGCAGTATTTT.

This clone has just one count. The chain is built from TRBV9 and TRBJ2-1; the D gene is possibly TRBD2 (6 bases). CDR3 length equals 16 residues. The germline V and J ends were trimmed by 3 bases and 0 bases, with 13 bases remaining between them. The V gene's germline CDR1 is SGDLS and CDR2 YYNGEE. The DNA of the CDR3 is TGTGCCAGCAGCGGGAACCTGGGACTCTCCTACAATGAGCAGTTCTTC. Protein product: CASSGNLGLSYNEQFF.

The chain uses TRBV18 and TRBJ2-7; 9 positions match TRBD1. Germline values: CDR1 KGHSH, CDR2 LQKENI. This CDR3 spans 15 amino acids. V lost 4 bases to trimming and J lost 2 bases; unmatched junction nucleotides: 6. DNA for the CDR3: TGTGCCAGCTCACTCGGACAGGGGTCCCCCTACGAGCAGTACTTC. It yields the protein CASSLGQGSPYEQYF.

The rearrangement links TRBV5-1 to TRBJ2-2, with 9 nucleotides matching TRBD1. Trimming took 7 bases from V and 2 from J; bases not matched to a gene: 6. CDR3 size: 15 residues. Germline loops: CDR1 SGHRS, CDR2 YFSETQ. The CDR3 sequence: CASYRTGANTGELFF. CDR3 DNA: TGCGCCAGCTATCGGACAGGGGCAAACACCGGGGAGCTGTTTTTT.

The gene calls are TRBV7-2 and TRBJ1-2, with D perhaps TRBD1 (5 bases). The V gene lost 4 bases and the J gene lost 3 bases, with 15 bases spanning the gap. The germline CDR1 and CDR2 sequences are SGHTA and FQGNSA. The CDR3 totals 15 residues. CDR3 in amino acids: CASSSPGGAHYGYTF. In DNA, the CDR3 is TGTGCCAGCAGCTCGCCGGGTGGGGCCCACTATGGCTACACCTTC.

The CDR3 spells CASSEMSGVGGDTQYF. The CDR3 nucleotides are TGTGCCAGCAGTGAGATGAGCGGGGTCGGGGGAGATACGCAGTATTTT. The chain recombines TRBV6-1 with TRBJ2-3; 7 nucleotides align to TRBD2. The CDR3 is 16 amino acids. J gave up 5 bases and V 3 bases, and 11 bases lay outside the gene matches. CDR1 is MNHNS and CDR2 is SASEGT in the germline V gene.

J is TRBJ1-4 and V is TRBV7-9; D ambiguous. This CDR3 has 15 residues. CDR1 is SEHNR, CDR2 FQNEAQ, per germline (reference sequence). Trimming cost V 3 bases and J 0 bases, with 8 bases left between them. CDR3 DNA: TGTGCCAGCAGCTTGATACAATCAACTAATGAAAAACTGTTTTTT. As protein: CASSLIQSTNEKLFF.

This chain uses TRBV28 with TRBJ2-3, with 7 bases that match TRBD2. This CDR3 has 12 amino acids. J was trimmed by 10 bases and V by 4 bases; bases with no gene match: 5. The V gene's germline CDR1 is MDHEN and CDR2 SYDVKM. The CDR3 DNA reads TGTGCCAGCAGTTCGACTAGCCGGGCGCAGTATTTT. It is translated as CASSSTSRAQYF.

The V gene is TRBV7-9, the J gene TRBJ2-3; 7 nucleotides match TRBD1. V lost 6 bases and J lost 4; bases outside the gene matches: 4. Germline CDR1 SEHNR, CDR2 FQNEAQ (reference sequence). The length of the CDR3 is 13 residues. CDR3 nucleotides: TGTGCCAGCAGAACCGGGACAGCAGATACGCAGTATTTT. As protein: CASRTGTADTQYF.

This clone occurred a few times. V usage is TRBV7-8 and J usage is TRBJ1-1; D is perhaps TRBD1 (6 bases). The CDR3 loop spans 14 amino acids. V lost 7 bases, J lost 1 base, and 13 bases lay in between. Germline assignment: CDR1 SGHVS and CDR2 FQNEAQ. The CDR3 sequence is CASTPGAENTEAFF. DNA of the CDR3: TGTGCCAGCACCCCAGGGGCAGAGAACACTGAAGCTTTCTTT.

DNA for the CDR3: TGTGCCAGTAGGGACAGGGGGTCTGATACGCAGTATTTT. It is translated as CASRDRGSDTQYF. The chain joins TRBV19 to TRBJ2-3; 10 nucleotides line up with TRBD1. With 6 bases clipped from V and 6 bases from J, the junction kept 3 bases outside the gene matches. Germline CDR1 LNHDA, CDR2 SQIVND (reference sequence). This CDR3 is built from 13 residues.

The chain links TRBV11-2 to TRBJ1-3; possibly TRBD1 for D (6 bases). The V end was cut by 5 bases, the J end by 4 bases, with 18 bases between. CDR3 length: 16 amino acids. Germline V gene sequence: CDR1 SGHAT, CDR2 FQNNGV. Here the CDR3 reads CASSLGGGARGNTIYF. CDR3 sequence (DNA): TGTGCCAGCAGCCTCGGCGGGGGCGCGAGGGGAAACACCATATATTTT.

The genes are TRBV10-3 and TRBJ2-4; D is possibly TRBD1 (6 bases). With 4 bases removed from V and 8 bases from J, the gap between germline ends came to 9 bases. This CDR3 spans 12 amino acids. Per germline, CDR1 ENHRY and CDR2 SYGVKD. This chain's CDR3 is CAISVQGHIQYF. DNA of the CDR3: TGTGCCATCAGTGTTCAGGGGCACATTCAGTACTTC.

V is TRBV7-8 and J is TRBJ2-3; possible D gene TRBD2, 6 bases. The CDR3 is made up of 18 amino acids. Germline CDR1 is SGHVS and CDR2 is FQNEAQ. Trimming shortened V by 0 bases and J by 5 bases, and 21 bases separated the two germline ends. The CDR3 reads CASSLAPVGVAAQDTQYF. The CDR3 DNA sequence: TGTGCCAGCAGCTTAGCCCCTGTCGGGGTAGCGGCCCAAGATACGCAGTATTTT.

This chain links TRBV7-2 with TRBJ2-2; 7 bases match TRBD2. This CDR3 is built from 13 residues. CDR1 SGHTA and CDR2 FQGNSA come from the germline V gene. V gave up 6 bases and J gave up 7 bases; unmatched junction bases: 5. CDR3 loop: CASSPRGIGELFF. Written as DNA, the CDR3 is TGTGCCAGCAGTCCGCGGGGGATCGGGGAGCTGTTTTTT.

The CDR3 sequence: CASSTRDSHPEQYF. The CDR3 DNA follows: TGTGCCAGCAGCACCCGGGACAGCCACCCCGAGCAGTACTTC. The chain recombines TRBV5-8 with TRBJ2-7; 7 nucleotides match TRBD1. Germline V lookup: CDR1 SGHTS, CDR2 YDEGEE. After removal of 4 bases from V and 6 bases from J, the junction contained 10 bases not matched to a gene. CDR3 length: 14 amino acids.

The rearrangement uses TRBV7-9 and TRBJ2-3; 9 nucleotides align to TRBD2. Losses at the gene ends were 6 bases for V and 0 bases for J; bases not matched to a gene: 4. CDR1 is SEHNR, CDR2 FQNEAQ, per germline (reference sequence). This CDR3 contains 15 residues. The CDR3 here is CASRRLAASTDTQYF. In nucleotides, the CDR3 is TGTGCCAGCAGAAGACTAGCGGCAAGCACAGATACGCAGTATTTT.

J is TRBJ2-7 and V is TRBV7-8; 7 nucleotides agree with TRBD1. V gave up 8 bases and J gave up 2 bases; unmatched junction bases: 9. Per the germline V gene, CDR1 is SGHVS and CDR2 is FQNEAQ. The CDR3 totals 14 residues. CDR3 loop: CASQPEGQPYEQYF. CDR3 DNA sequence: TGTGCCAGCCAACCAGAGGGACAGCCCTACGAGCAGTACTTC.

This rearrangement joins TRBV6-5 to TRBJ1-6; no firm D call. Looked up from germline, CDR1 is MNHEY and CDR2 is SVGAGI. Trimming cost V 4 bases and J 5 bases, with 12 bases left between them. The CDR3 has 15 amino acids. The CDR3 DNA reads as TGTGCCAGCAGTTCCTCAAATAGCCATAATTCACCCCTCCACTTT. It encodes CASSSSNSHNSPLHF.

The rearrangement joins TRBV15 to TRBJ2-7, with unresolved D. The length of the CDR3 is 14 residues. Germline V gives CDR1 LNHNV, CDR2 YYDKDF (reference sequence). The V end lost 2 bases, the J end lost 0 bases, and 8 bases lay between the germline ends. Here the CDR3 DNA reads TGTGCCACCAGCAGACGCGGCACCTCCTACGAGCAGTACTTC. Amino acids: CATSRRGTSYEQYF.

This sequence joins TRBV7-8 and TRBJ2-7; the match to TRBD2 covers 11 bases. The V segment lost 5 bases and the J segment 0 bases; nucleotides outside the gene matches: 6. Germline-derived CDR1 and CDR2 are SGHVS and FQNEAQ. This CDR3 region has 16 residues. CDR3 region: CASSTSTSGSSYEQYF. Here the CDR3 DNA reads TGTGCCAGCAGCACCTCCACTAGCGGGAGCTCCTACGAGCAGTACTTC.

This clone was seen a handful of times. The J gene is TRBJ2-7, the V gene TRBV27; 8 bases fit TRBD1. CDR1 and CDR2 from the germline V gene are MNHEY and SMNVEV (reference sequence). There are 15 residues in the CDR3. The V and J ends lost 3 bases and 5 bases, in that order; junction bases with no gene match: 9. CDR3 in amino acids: CASSFSDRVGNEQYF. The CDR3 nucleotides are TGTGCCAGCAGTTTCTCGGACAGGGTAGGCAACGAGCAGTACTTC.